The 30 T cell receptor beta chains listed next were all sequenced from one sample in a study of T cells after yellow fever vaccination. TCRdb re-analysed the 5' RACE reads in MiXCR, keeping a single row per CDR3 protein. The sample has some 220,000 distinct CDR3 sequences, less than 3.5% seen once. The input for sequencing was CD4+ T cells sorted from PBMCs, taken 10 days after the yellow fever booster vaccination. These receptor sequences come from a man between 18 and 29 years old who received the YFV17D yellow fever vaccine.

The CDR3 loop reads CSVSGQGGTDTQYF. CDR3 DNA sequence: TGCAGCGTTTCAGGACAGGGTGGGACAGATACGCAGTATTTT. This chain uses TRBV29-1 with TRBJ2-3; 8 nucleotides match TRBD1. This CDR3 has 14 residues. Germline CDR1 and CDR2: SQVTM and ANQGSEA. After removal of 5 bases from V and 3 bases from J, the junction contained 7 bases not matched to a gene.

The V call is TRBV19, the J call TRBJ2-1, with 7 bases that match TRBD1. CDR3 length: 12 amino acids. V shed 5 bases, J shed 9 bases, and the junction held 4 bases outside the gene matches. Germline V gene data show CDR1 as LNHDA and CDR2 as SQIVND (reference sequence). CDR3 sequence (DNA): TGTGCCAGTAGTCGAGGGGGCGGTGAGCAGTTCTTC. This gives the protein CASSRGGGEQFF. The full variable domain, rest sourced from reference TRBV19 and TRBJ2-1, is DGGITQSPKYLFRKEGQNVTLSCEQNLNHDAMYWYRQDPGQGLRLIYYSQIVNDFQKGDIAEGYSVSREKKESFPLTVTSAQKNPTAFYLCASSRGGGEQFFGPGTRLTVL.

This clonotype appeared many times. This sequence joins TRBV5-1 and TRBJ1-5, with a weak D call TRBD1 (5 bases). Germline CDR1 and CDR2: SGHRS and YFSETQ. V lost 0 bases and J 3 bases, leaving 7 bases between the germline ends. The CDR3 covers 14 residues. The CDR3 spells CASSLGGNNQPQHF. The DNA for the CDR3 is TGCGCCAGCAGCTTGGGGGGCAACAATCAGCCCCAGCATTTT.

This clonotype was seen more than once but under ten times. The gene calls are TRBV7-2 and TRBJ2-7; no definite D call. The germline V and J ends were trimmed by 2 bases and 6 bases, with 8 bases remaining between them. Germline values: CDR1 SGHTA, CDR2 FQGNSA. There are 12 residues in the CDR3. In nucleotides, the CDR3 is TGTGCCAGCAGCTTACCAGGTACCGAGCAGTACGTC. It codes for CASSLPGTEQYV.

The CDR3 bases are TGTGCCAGCAGCTTGGGTATTAGCGGGGGGGGTAGCACAGATACGCAGTATTTT. Its translation is CASSLGISGGGSTDTQYF. The rearrangement uses TRBV5-4 and TRBJ2-3; TRBD2 matches at 11 bases. The CDR3 runs 18 residues. V was clipped by 0 bases and J by 0 bases; unmatched bases: 6. CDR1 is SGHNT, CDR2 YYREEE, per germline (reference sequence).

The chain is built from TRBV12-3 or TRBV12-4 and TRBJ2-7; tentative D call: TRBD1 (6 bases). V was clipped by 6 bases and J by 2 bases, with 14 bases between them. This CDR3 is 14 amino acids long. The CDR3, as DNA: TGTGCCAGCAGCGACAGGACCCCACCCTACGAGCAGTACTTC. It encodes CASSDRTPPYEQYF.

The table lists this clonotype with a few counts. This chain joins TRBV5-6 and TRBJ2-2; 7 nucleotides match TRBD1. V dropped 4 bases and J dropped 5; count of bases not matched to a gene: 11. Germline assignment: CDR1 SGHDT and CDR2 YYEEEE. This CDR3 has 16 residues. Here the CDR3 reads CASSPLSGGRTGELFF. The CDR3 coding sequence is TGTGCCAGCAGCCCCCTCTCAGGGGGAAGGACCGGGGAGCTGTTTTTT.

This clonotype has more than one count but fewer than ten. A much larger clone differs from this one at a single base, so this may be a read error. The J gene is TRBJ1-1, the V gene TRBV10-3, with 7 bases lining up with TRBD1. This CDR3 has 13 residues. After removal of 6 bases from V and 1 base from J, the junction contained 2 bases not matched to a gene. The germline CDR1 and CDR2 sequences are ENHRY and SYGVKD. The chain's CDR3 is CAISRDRNTEAFF. As DNA, the CDR3 is TGTGCCATCAGCCGGGACAGGAACACTGAAGCTTTCTTT.

The chain couples TRBV7-2 to TRBJ2-2; D call uncertain. V shed 0 bases and J shed 8 bases, with 7 bases lying between them. The CDR3 sequence is 13 residues long. Per the germline V gene, CDR1 is SGHTA and CDR2 is FQGNSA. CDR3 amino acids: CASSLALGGELFF. In nucleotides, the CDR3 is TGTGCCAGCAGCTTAGCCCTGGGGGGGGAGCTGTTTTTT. The full variable domain, in which reference TRBV7-2 and TRBJ2-2 provide the parts outside the CDR3, is GAGVSQSPSNKVTEKGKDVELRCDPISGHTALYWYRQSLGQGLEFLIYFQGNSAPDKSGLPSDRFSAERTGGSVSTLTIQRTQQEDSAVYLCASSLALGGELFFGEGSRLTVL.

In its sample, this clonotype was seen many times. The gene calls are TRBV18 and TRBJ1-2, with unresolved D. The germline V and J ends were trimmed by 1 base and 8 bases, with 17 bases remaining between them. CDR1 and CDR2 (germline): KGHSH, LQKENI. This CDR3 has 15 residues. CDR3 protein: CASSPLPQEGLGYTF. Written as DNA, the CDR3 is TGTGCCAGCTCACCACTCCCCCAAGAAGGCCTAGGCTACACCTTC.

There are many counts of this clonotype. The V and J genes are TRBV7-2 and TRBJ2-7, with 7 bases matching TRBD1. Germline CDR1 is SGHTA and CDR2 is FQGNSA. This CDR3 is built from 14 residues. The V and J ends lost 4 bases and 0 bases, in that order; junction bases with no gene match: 3. The CDR3 spells CASSSGTASYEQYF. The CDR3 DNA is TGTGCCAGCAGCTCCGGGACAGCCTCCTACGAGCAGTACTTC.

This clonotype occurred a few times. The chain joins TRBV24-1 to TRBJ2-5; D is perhaps TRBD2 (6 bases). From germline, CDR1 is KGHDR and CDR2 SFDVKD. Trimming left V 4 bases short and J 7 bases short, with 24 bases between. CDR3 length: 17 residues. CDR3 region: CATSDRSSQGGGATQYF. The CDR3 region has the DNA TGTGCCACCAGTGACCGTTCCAGCCAGGGAGGAGGCGCGACCCAGTACTTC.

This clonotype was observed a few times. The chain combines TRBV3-1 with TRBJ2-2; D ambiguous. CDR1 and CDR2 (germline): LGHDT, YNNKEL (reference sequence). This CDR3 comprises 14 residues. Trimming shortened V by 0 bases and J by 4 bases, and 6 bases separated the two germline ends. CDR3 nucleotides: TGTGCCAGCAGCCAAGAAGCCGGCACCGGGGAGCTGTTTTTT. As protein: CASSQEAGTGELFF.

The sample holds many counts of this clonotype. The rearrangement links TRBV29-1 to TRBJ2-4, with D tentatively TRBD1 (7 bases). V lost 2 bases and J 3 bases, leaving 14 bases between the germline ends. CDR1 SQVTM and CDR2 ANQGSEA come from the germline V gene. The CDR3 loop spans 15 amino acids. The CDR3 DNA reads as TGCAGCGTTGAACCCGCAGGGGGGCGCAAAAACATTCAGTACTTC. This sequence encodes CSVEPAGGRKNIQYF. Full variable domain (outside the CDR3, taken from reference TRBV29-1 and TRBJ2-4): SAVISQKPSRDICQRGTSLTIQCQVDSQVTMMFWYRQQPGQSLTLIATANQGSEATYESGFVIDKFPISRPNLTFSTLTVSNMSPEDSSIYLCSVEPAGGRKNIQYFGAGTRLSVL.

This clonotype showed up many times. V gene TRBV3-1 combines with J gene TRBJ2-1; D not certain. V gave up 0 bases and J gave up 2 bases, with 5 bases separating them. Germline CDR1 is LGHDT and CDR2 is YNNKEL (reference sequence). The CDR3 has 14 residues. The CDR3 sequence is CASSQEPPYNEQFF. As DNA, the CDR3 is TGTGCCAGCAGCCAAGAACCCCCCTACAATGAGCAGTTCTTC.

This clonotype was seen at least ten times. The chain carries TRBV6-4 and TRBJ1-6, with D possibly being TRBD1 (6 bases). Germline CDR1 and CDR2: MRHNA and SNTAGT. The CDR3 is made up of 13 amino acids. V lost 2 bases and J lost 8, with 7 bases in between. CDR3 protein: CASSDTGYSPLHF. CDR3 sequence (DNA): TGTGCCAGCAGTGACACAGGGTATTCACCCCTCCACTTT.

The V gene is TRBV6-5, the J gene TRBJ2-7; the D call may be TRBD1 or TRBD2 (6 bases each). This CDR3 has 14 residues. Germline assignment: CDR1 MNHEY and CDR2 SVGAGI. V lost 6 bases and J lost 2, with 14 bases in between. CDR3 sequence reads: CASRGGGATYEQYF. The CDR3 nucleotides read TGTGCCAGCAGAGGGGGAGGCGCAACCTACGAGCAGTACTTC.

This clonotype was detected ten times or more. The CDR3 nucleotides read TGTGCCAGCAGTCCCAGGACTAGCGGGGTATACGAGCAGTACGTC. This gives the protein CASSPRTSGVYEQYV. This chain connects TRBV28 to TRBJ2-7; TRBD2 matches at 12 bases. The CDR3 is 15 residues long. Germline V gene sequence: CDR1 MDHEN, CDR2 SYDVKM. V was clipped by 5 bases and J by 4 bases; unmatched bases: 6.

This clonotype was detected many times. This sequence joins TRBV20-1 and TRBJ1-2; TRBD1 aligns across 8 bases. The V segment lost 6 bases and the J segment 8 bases; nucleotides outside the gene matches: 14. The CDR3 is 14 amino acids. Germline assignment: CDR1 DFQATT and CDR2 SNEGSKA (reference sequence). The CDR3, as DNA: TGCAGTGCGAGACAGGGGTTCGTAATCGAGGGCTACACCTTC. Protein: CSARQGFVIEGYTF.

This clonotype was detected only a few times. The chain links TRBV20-1 to TRBJ1-5, with D possibly being TRBD1 (6 bases). The CDR3 sequence is 16 residues long. The V end was cut by 5 bases, the J end by 7 bases, with 24 bases between. Germline CDR1 and CDR2: DFQATT and SNEGSKA (reference sequence). CDR3 in amino acids: CSAGRTGKTLGQPQHF. The CDR3 DNA is TGCAGTGCTGGGAGAACAGGGAAAACCCTGGGACAGCCCCAGCATTTT.

The rearrangement uses TRBV6-1 and TRBJ2-5; 12 positions match TRBD2. Losses at the gene ends were 6 bases for V and 3 bases for J; bases not matched to a gene: 8. The CDR3 is 16 residues long. CDR1 is MNHNS and CDR2 is SASEGT in the germline V gene. DNA for the CDR3: TGTGCCAGCAGGCGATTCGCTAGCGGGGGGGAAGAGACCCAGTACTTC. It codes for CASRRFASGGEETQYF.

This clonotype was seen more than once but under ten times. The genes are TRBV6-5 and TRBJ1-1; D remains unclear. CDR3 length: 16 amino acids. Between the trimmed V and J ends, which lost 0 bases and 2 bases, there was a span of 13 bases. Germline V gene data show CDR1 as MNHEY and CDR2 as SVGAGI. The DNA for the CDR3 is TGTGCCAGCAGTTACTCTCCGGAGCCTATCAACACTGAAGCTTTCTTT. It translates to CASSYSPEPINTEAFF.

This clonotype came up many times. The chain carries TRBV12-3 or TRBV12-4 and TRBJ1-2; the match to TRBD1 covers 7 bases. This CDR3 has 13 amino acids. The J segment lost 5 bases and the V segment lost 3 bases, leaving 3 bases of the junction unmatched. CDR3 amino acids: CASSFQGGYGYTF. The CDR3 bases are TGTGCCAGCAGTTTTCAGGGGGGGTATGGCTACACCTTC.

This clonotype occurred a few times. The rearrangement joins TRBV7-2 to TRBJ1-1; 7 bases fit TRBD1. V trimming: 5 bases; J trimming: 4 bases; junction bases outside the gene matches: 7. Germline V CDR1 and CDR2: SGHTA, FQGNSA. The CDR3 has 14 residues. The CDR3 spells CASSPWTGSTEAFF. The CDR3 DNA reads TGTGCCAGCAGCCCTTGGACAGGATCCACTGAAGCTTTCTTT. The variable domain in full, completed from reference TRBV7-2 and TRBJ1-1, reads GAGVSQSPSNKVTEKGKDVELRCDPISGHTALYWYRQSLGQGLEFLIYFQGNSAPDKSGLPSDRFSAERTGGSVSTLTIQRTQQEDSAVYLCASSPWTGSTEAFFGQGTRLTVV.

This clonotype was observed a handful of times. The chain uses TRBV5-1 and TRBJ2-3, with TRBD2 matching 7 bases. The germline V gene has CDR1 SGHRS and CDR2 YFSETQ. The CDR3 sequence is 16 residues long. V was pared by 0 bases and J by 0 bases, with 4 bases of the junction left unmatched. The CDR3 nucleotides are TGCGCCAGCAGCTTGGTCCTAGCGGCTAGCACAGATACGCAGTATTTT. As protein: CASSLVLAASTDTQYF.

The sample holds many counts of this clonotype. The gene calls are TRBV4-3 and TRBJ2-4; perhaps TRBD1 as D (6 bases). The CDR3 spans 17 residues. In germline, CDR1 is LGHNA, CDR2 YSLEER. Trimming left V 6 bases short and J 5 bases short, with 23 bases between. The CDR3 spells CASRPDRSGATENIQYF. The CDR3 nucleotides read TGCGCCAGCAGACCGGACAGATCAGGGGCCACGGAAAACATTCAGTACTTC.

In this sample, this clonotype turned up many times. The chain joins TRBV2 to TRBJ1-2; 7 positions match TRBD1. CDR1 is SNHLY, CDR2 FYNNEI, per germline. The CDR3 runs 14 residues. V lost 6 bases, J lost 7 bases, and 11 bases stayed unmatched. In DNA form, the CDR3 reads TGTGCCAGCAGCCAAATCCAGGGGGAGGCTGGCTACACCTTC. This encodes CASSQIQGEAGYTF.

Ten or more counts support this clonotype. The CDR3 DNA sequence: TGTGCCAGCAGTTTCCCCGGGGGCACCGGGGAGCTGTTTTTT. Amino acid sequence: CASSFPGGTGELFF. The chain has TRBV27 and TRBJ2-2; possible D gene TRBD2, 6 bases. Trimming stripped 3 bases from V and 4 bases from J, with 9 bases between. The V gene's germline CDR1 is MNHEY and CDR2 SMNVEV (reference sequence). CDR3 length: 14 amino acids.

This clonotype has only a few counts. The chain combines TRBV7-2 with TRBJ2-1; no firm D call. Per the germline V gene, CDR1 is SGHTA and CDR2 is FQGNSA. Trimming shortened V by 4 bases and J by 2 bases, and 12 bases separated the two germline ends. This CDR3 spans 15 amino acids. CDR3 in DNA: TGTGCCAGCAGCTCCCTGGGTCCAGCCTACAATGAGCAGTTCTTC. It codes for CASSSLGPAYNEQFF.

The chain recombines TRBV5-6 with TRBJ2-3; 9 positions match TRBD2. The germline V gene encodes CDR1 SGHDT and CDR2 YYEEEE. The CDR3 has 16 amino acids. With 5 bases clipped from V and 2 bases from J, the junction kept 9 bases outside the gene matches. The CDR3 protein is CASSYIAGALTDTQYF. In nucleotides, the CDR3 is TGTGCCAGCAGTTACATAGCGGGGGCGCTCACAGATACGCAGTATTTT.